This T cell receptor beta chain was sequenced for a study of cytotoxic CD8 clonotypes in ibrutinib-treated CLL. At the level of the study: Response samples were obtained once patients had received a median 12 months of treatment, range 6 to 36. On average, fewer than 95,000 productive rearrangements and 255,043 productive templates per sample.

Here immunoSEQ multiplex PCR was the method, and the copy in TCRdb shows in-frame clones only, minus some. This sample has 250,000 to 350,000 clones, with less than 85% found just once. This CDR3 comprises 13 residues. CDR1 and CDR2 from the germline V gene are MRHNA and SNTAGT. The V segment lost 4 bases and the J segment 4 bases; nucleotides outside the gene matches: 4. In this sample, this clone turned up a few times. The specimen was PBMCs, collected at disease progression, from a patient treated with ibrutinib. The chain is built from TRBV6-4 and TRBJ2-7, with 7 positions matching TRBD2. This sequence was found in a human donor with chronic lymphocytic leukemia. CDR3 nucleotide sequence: TGTGCCAGCAGTGTGGGGGAGGGATACGAGCAGTACTTC. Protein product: CASSVGEGYEQYF.